Presented here are 6 T cell receptor beta chains from one specimen sequenced in a study of cytomegalovirus exposure and HLA in healthy donors. Both 60 Vbeta primers and 13 Jbeta primers went into the PCR. Measured with immunoSEQ multiplex PCR; TCRdb has only the in-frame clones, and not every one. This sample's table has about 74,000 clones. The specimen was PBMCs. Every receptor here comes from a female donor in good health and CMV-seropositive.

Comments on this clone: Other DNA sequences in this specimen translate into the identical CDR3. This chain links TRBV6-1 with TRBJ2-7; 8 positions match TRBD2. V lost 4 bases, J lost 0 bases, and 5 bases stayed unmatched. Germline CDR1 reads MNHNS; CDR2 reads SASEGT. CDR3 length: 15 residues. As DNA, the CDR3 is TGTGCCAGCAGTGCAACTAGCGGACTCTCCTACGAGCAGTACTTC. Encoded protein: CASSATSGLSYEQYF.

The chain combines TRBV25-1 with TRBJ1-2; tentatively, D is TRBD1 (5 bases). The CDR3 has 13 residues. V gave up 5 bases and J gave up 6 bases, with 13 bases separating them. The germline CDR1 and CDR2 sequences are MGHDK and SYGVNS. Here the CDR3 reads CASSTGPGNGYTF. In DNA form, the CDR3 reads TGTGCCAGCAGTACCGGCCCAGGGAATGGCTACACCTTC.

The chain couples TRBV6-5 to TRBJ1-1; D is uncertain. With 9 bases removed from V and 3 bases from J, the gap between germline ends came to 8 bases. Germline V gene sequence: CDR1 MNHEY, CDR2 SVGAGI. The length of the CDR3 is 11 residues. The CDR3 protein is CARLGDTEAFF. CDR3 sequence (DNA): TGTGCCAGGCTCGGGGACACTGAAGCTTTCTTT.

The rearrangement uses TRBV9 and TRBJ2-5; 9 nucleotides agree with TRBD1. The assigned J gene may be wrong: the sequence end matches TRBJ2-7 better. The CDR3 contains 13 residues. Germline loops: CDR1 SGDLS, CDR2 YYNGEE. In DNA, the CDR3 is TGTGCCAGCAGCGGACAGGGGGCCTACGAGCAGTACTTC. It yields the protein CASSGQGAYEQYF.

The chain uses TRBV7-6 and TRBJ2-5; D is unclear. The CDR3 spans 14 residues. CDR1 SGHVS and CDR2 FNYEAQ come from the germline V gene. V lost 5 bases to trimming and J lost 5 bases, with 15 bases between them. The CDR3 DNA reads as TGTGCCAGCAGCCCTAACTTGCCCCCGGAGACCCAGTACTTC. Amino acids: CASSPNLPPETQYF.

V is TRBV30 and J is TRBJ2-5, with TRBD2 identical over 7 bases. V dropped 4 bases and J dropped 5; count of bases not matched to a gene: 13. In germline, CDR1 is GTSNPN, CDR2 SVGIG (reference sequence). The CDR3 length is 15 residues. DNA for the CDR3: TGTGCCTGGATAAAGAGGGAGGGCCGGGGGGAGACCCAGTACTTC. This translates into CAWIKREGRGETQYF.